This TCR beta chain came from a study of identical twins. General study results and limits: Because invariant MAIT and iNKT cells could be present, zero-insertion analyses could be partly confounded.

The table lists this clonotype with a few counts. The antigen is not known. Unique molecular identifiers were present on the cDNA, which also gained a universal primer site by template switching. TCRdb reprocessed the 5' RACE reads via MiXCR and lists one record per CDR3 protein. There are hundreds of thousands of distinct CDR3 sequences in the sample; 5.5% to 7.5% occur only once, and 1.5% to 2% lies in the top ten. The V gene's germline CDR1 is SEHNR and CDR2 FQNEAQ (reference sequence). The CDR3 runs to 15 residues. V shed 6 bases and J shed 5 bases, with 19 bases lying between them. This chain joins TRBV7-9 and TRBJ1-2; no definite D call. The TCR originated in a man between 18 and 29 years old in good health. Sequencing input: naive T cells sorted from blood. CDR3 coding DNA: TGTGCCAGCAGAATGTCCTTGTCGGGGTATTATGGCTACACCTTC. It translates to CASRMSLSGYYGYTF.